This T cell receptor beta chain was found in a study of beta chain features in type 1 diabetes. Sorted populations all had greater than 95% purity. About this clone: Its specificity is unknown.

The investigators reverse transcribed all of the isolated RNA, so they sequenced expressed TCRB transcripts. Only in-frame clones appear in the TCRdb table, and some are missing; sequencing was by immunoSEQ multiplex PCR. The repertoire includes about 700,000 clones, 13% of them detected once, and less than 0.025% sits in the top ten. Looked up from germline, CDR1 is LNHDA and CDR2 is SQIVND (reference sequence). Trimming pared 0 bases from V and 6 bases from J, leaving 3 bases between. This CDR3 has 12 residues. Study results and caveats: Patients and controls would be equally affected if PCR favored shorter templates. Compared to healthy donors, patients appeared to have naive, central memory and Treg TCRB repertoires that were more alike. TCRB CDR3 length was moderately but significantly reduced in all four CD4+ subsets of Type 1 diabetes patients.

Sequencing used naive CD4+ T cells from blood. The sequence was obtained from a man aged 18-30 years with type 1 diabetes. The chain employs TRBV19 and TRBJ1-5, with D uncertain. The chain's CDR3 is CASSIEGQPQHF. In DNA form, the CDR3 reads TGTGCCAGTAGTATAGAAGGTCAGCCCCAGCATTTT. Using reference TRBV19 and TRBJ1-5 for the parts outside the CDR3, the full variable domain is DGGITQSPKYLFRKEGQNVTLSCEQNLNHDAMYWYRQDPGQGLRLIYYSQIVNDFQKGDIAEGYSVSREKKESFPLTVTSAQKNPTAFYLCASSIEGQPQHFGDGTRLSIL.